The 11 T cell receptor beta chains in this list originate from one sample, sequenced in a study of identifying expanded T cells in peripheral blood. Using immunoSEQ multiplex PCR, the repertoire was profiled, and TCRdb retains in-frame clones only, with some absent. The repertoire holds some 70,000 clones, about nine tenths seen once, with 3% to 3.5% in the top ten. The sample consisted of blood. Receptor source: a person aged 18 to 75 in good health.

The CDR3 bases are TGCGCCAGCAGCCAAGATTTGAATAGCAATCAGCCCCAGCATTTT. Amino acids: CASSQDLNSNQPQHF. This chain links TRBV4-3 with TRBJ1-5; D unclear. Germline assignment: CDR1 LGHNA and CDR2 YSLEER. The CDR3 runs to 15 residues. V gave up 0 bases and J gave up 0 bases, with 6 bases separating them.

Here the CDR3 DNA reads TGTGCCAGTAGTTCGGCGGGCGATGCCAAATACGAGCAGTACTTC. Translating it yields CASSSAGDAKYEQYF. This chain connects TRBV19 to TRBJ2-7, with a tentative D call TRBD2 (5 bases). Germline V gene lookup returns CDR1 LNHDA and CDR2 SQIVND (reference sequence). V was shortened by 5 bases and J by 4 bases, with 18 bases between the two germline ends. CDR3 length: 15 amino acids. Full variable domain (remainder filled in from reference TRBV19 and TRBJ2-7): DGGITQSPKYLFRKEGQNVTLSCEQNLNHDAMYWYRQDPGQGLRLIYYSQIVNDFQKGDIAEGYSVSREKKESFPLTVTSAQKNPTAFYLCASSSAGDAKYEQYFGPGTRLTVT.

This chain connects TRBV6-6 to TRBJ2-1; D gene uncertain. Germline V lookup: CDR1 MNHNY, CDR2 SVGAGI (reference sequence). The CDR3 is 15 amino acids. Trimming shortened V by 6 bases and J by 4 bases, and 16 bases separated the two germline ends. CDR3 sequence reads: CASRLPGTLYNEQFF. The CDR3 DNA follows: TGTGCCAGCAGACTTCCGGGTACCCTATACAATGAGCAGTTCTTC.

The rearrangement uses TRBV7-2 and TRBJ2-1, with 7 nucleotides matching TRBD2. The CDR3 contains 14 residues. The junction had 6 bases not matched to a gene; V was cut back by 3 bases and J by 7 bases. Germline lookup yields CDR1 SGHTA and CDR2 FQGNSA. Written as DNA, the CDR3 is TGTGCCAGCAGCTTGGACTTCGGGGGGAATGAGCAGTTCTTC. Encoded protein: CASSLDFGGNEQFF. Full variable domain (missing parts from reference TRBV7-2 and TRBJ2-1): GAGVSQSPSNKVTEKGKDVELRCDPISGHTALYWYRQSLGQGLEFLIYFQGNSAPDKSGLPSDRFSAERTGGSVSTLTIQRTQQEDSAVYLCASSLDFGGNEQFFGPGTRLTVL.

The rearrangement joins TRBV7-9 to TRBJ2-7, with 10 positions matching TRBD1. The ends lost 1 base at V and 4 bases at J; junction bases unmatched: 1. CDR3 length: 14 amino acids. Germline CDR1 is SEHNR and CDR2 is FQNEAQ (reference sequence). The CDR3 is CASSLGGQGYEQYF. For the CDR3, the DNA is TGTGCCAGCAGCTTAGGGGGACAGGGGTACGAGCAGTACTTC.

V is TRBV30 and J is TRBJ1-4; D gene unclear. Trimming removed 1 base from V and 8 bases from J, with 17 bases in between. The germline CDR1 and CDR2 sequences are GTSNPN and SVGIG (reference sequence). The CDR3 is 15 amino acids. CDR3 residues: CAWSGLGGREEKLFF. CDR3 nucleotide sequence: TGTGCCTGGAGTGGTTTGGGAGGGAGGGAAGAAAAACTGTTTTTT.

This chain uses TRBV19 with TRBJ2-5; a weak D match, TRBD1 (6 bases). The V end was cut by 9 bases, the J end by 5 bases, with 16 bases between. Germline lookup yields CDR1 LNHDA and CDR2 SQIVND (reference sequence). The CDR3 is 13 residues long. CDR3 sequence: CASRGPSLETQYF. CDR3 sequence (DNA): TGTGCCAGCAGGGGACCATCTCTCGAGACCCAGTACTTC.

CDR3 in amino acids: CASSLGDTLGPQHF. Written as DNA, the CDR3 is TGTGCCAGCAGCTTGGGGGACACTCTGGGGCCCCAGCATTTT. V and J are TRBV13 and TRBJ1-5, with D maybe TRBD1 (6 bases). Per the germline V gene, CDR1 is PRHDT and CDR2 is FYEKMQ (reference sequence). V was trimmed by 3 bases and J by 9 bases, leaving 15 bases between them. CDR3 length equals 14 residues.

Here the CDR3 reads CASSLAGAGYGYTF. CDR3 nucleotide sequence: TGTGCCAGCAGCTTAGCAGGGGCTGGCTATGGCTACACCTTC. The genes are TRBV7-2 and TRBJ1-2; tentatively, D is TRBD1 (5 bases). V gave up 0 bases and J gave up 4 bases, with 9 bases separating them. Germline assignment: CDR1 SGHTA and CDR2 FQGNSA. There are 14 residues in the CDR3. Full variable domain (missing parts from reference TRBV7-2 and TRBJ1-2): GAGVSQSPSNKVTEKGKDVELRCDPISGHTALYWYRQSLGQGLEFLIYFQGNSAPDKSGLPSDRFSAERTGGSVSTLTIQRTQQEDSAVYLCASSLAGAGYGYTFGSGTRLTVV.

The chain is built from TRBV15 and TRBJ1-4; 8 nucleotides align to TRBD1. With 0 bases clipped from V and 8 bases from J, the junction kept 14 bases outside the gene matches. The CDR3 totals 18 residues. Germline V lookup: CDR1 LNHNV, CDR2 YYDKDF (reference sequence). The DNA for the CDR3 is TGTGCCACCAGCAGAGATTGGACAGGGAAGCCGGAAGGAGAAAAACTGTTTTTT. Residues: CATSRDWTGKPEGEKLFF.

J is TRBJ2-7 and V is TRBV6-6; a weak D match, TRBD1 (6 bases). The V gene's germline CDR1 is MNHNY and CDR2 SVGAGI (reference sequence). The CDR3 contains 15 residues. Trimming removed 1 base at V and 1 base at J, with 11 bases between. The CDR3 DNA follows: TGTGCCAGCAGTTACTTGACAGGTCTTTCCTACGAGCAGTACTTC. Its translation: CASSYLTGLSYEQYF.